This TCR beta chain was recorded in a study of blood T cell repertoires in COVID-19. Study at large: Spain, Italy and the United States supplied samples that represented acute and convalescent COVID-19. Sources were T cells, B-cell-depleted T cells, or PBMCs; the material itself was cDNA or gDNA.

The germline gives CDR1 GTSNPN, CDR2 SVGIG (reference sequence). There are 13 residues in the CDR3. V was trimmed by 5 bases and J by 8 bases, leaving 18 bases between them. In the original workflow: Reference gene primer amplification gave nucleated cell count estimates. Generated by immunoSEQ multiplex PCR, the TCRdb table keeps only in-frame clones and is missing some. The V and J calls and clone size are taken from that table; D and trimming were inferred from the DNA. The table shows 300,000 to 450,000 clones, with around 85% occurring only once. This receptor was identified in a woman between 18 and 29 years old with acute or convalescent COVID-19. The V and J genes are TRBV30 and TRBJ1-2, with TRBD1 as a possible D gene (6 bases). The sample taken for sequencing was peripheral blood. The CDR3 sequence is CAWASVAGEGYTF. Written as DNA, the CDR3 is TGTGCCTGGGCAAGTGTAGCAGGGGAAGGCTACACCTTC.